This TCR beta chain was retrieved from a study of blood T cell repertoires in COVID-19 (dated by TCRdb to 2020 to 2022). Study-wide context: Samples from collaborators originated in the United States, Italy and Spain and spanned both the acute and convalescent phases of COVID-19. The material from the prospective study consisted of cDNA or gDNA derived from T cells, B-cell-depleted T cells, or PBMCs. The dataset comprised deeply sampled blood TCRbeta repertoires from subjects exposed to, actively infected with, or recovered from COVID-19. The repertoires were released in a freely available public database intended as a resource for research on the immune response to SARS-CoV-2. The samples were drawn from two sources: the first 160 participants of the ongoing ImmuneRACE study, and approximately 1,300 subjects contributed by 6 global collaborators. The sample metadata nearly always contained a de-identified subject ID, COVID-19 status, age in years and sex. Where HLA class I and class II types were available, the types were taken from metadata supplied by the sample provider, not from assay-based typing.

TCRbeta CDR3 regions were amplified from genomic DNA by means of the immunoSEQ Assay, a bias-controlled multiplex PCR. In the source study's methods: Nucleated cell counts per sample were estimated from amplification of reference gene primers within the assay. To quantify the absolute abundance of each unique TCRbeta CDR3 rearrangement, sequence reads were collapsed and filtered. Productive Simpson clonality was computed per sample as the square root of Simpson's diversity index over productive rearrangements. This immuneACCESS table, as held by TCRdb, lists in-frame sequences with V and J called but not all clones. Of the missing ones, under half trace to an unresolved V gene in checked studies; the others have no known cause. V and J calls and clone size are as listed in that table; D and trimming were resolved from the DNA. This sample gives fewer than 350,000 clones in total; about nine tenths of them show up just once. Approximately 0.97% of the sample is taken by the ten largest.

Including cysteine and phenylalanine, the CDR3 has 14 amino acids. The sequence is cut down to CDR3 DNA, 42 bases in frame from base 1. The germline ends are 13 bases apart after V is trimmed by 7 bases and J by 3 bases. Sequences MDHEN (CDR1) and SYDVKM (CDR2) are obtained from the germline V gene. The investigation overall reported the following: Clinical and demographic metadata were provided uncurated, with the amount varying by source and participant.

Participants in the prospective study were aged roughly 18 to 100 years, lived in some 24 United States geographic areas, and enrolled through a virtual design. To assign participants to cohorts, the prospective study relied on clinical history that participants themselves reported in a screening survey and a study questionnaire. Exposed participants had been in contact with someone with a PCR-confirmed or clinician-diagnosed COVID-19 case within 2 weeks of study entry. In the prospective study, whole blood, serum and a nasopharyngeal or oropharyngeal swab were collected from each participant by mobile phlebotomists. Over a roughly 2-month period, participants in the prospective study had the option of providing additional blood draws and questionnaires. Prospective study blood samples were shipped either frozen or at room temperature before DNA extraction. As to this clone: Which antigen it targets is not known. No qualities accompany the bases; no much larger clone lies one base away.

Material: PBMCs or T cells enriched from blood (not recorded which). The receptor chain draws on TRBV28 and TRBJ2-1, with a tentative D gene TRBD1 over 5 matching bases. This clonotype was obtained from a woman in her twenties or thirties who had been exposed to COVID-19. The DNA sequence is TGTGCCAGCACCAGGGCCGATATCTACAATGAGCAGTTCTTC. This encodes CASTRADIYNEQFF.